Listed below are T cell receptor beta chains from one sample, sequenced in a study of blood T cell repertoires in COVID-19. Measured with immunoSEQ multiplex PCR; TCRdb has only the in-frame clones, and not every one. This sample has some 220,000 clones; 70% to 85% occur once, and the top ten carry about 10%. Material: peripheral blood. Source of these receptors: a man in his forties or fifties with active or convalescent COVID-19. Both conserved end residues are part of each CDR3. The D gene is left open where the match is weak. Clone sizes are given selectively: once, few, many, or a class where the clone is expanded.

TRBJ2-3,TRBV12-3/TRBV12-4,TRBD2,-,CASSTGTSGQYF,TGTGCCAGCAGCACTGGGACTAGCGGGCAGTATTTT
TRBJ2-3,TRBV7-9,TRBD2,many,CASSFLAGGTDTQYF,TGTGCCAGCAGCTTTCTAGCGGGGGGCACAGATACGCAGTATTTT
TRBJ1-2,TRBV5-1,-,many,CASSLASGDHYGYTF,TGCGCCAGCAGCTTGGCTTCAGGGGATCACTATGGCTACACCTTC
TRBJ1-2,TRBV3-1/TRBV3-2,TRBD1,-,CASSQVDRGRRGYTF,TGTGCCAGCAGCCAAGTTGACAGGGGGCGGAGAGGCTACACCTTC
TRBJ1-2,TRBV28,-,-,CASSSWGLRGYTF,TGTGCCAGCAGTTCTTGGGGACTCCGTGGCTACACCTTC
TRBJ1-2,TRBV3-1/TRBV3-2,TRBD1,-,CASSPYIQGWGYTF,TGTGCCAGCAGCCCCTATATACAGGGGTGGGGCTACACCTTC
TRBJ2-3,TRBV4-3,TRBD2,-,CASSHSRTSGGTDTQYF,TGCGCCAGCAGCCATTCTCGGACTAGCGGGGGCACAGATACGCAGTATTTT
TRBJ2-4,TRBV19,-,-,CASSEQKLENIQYF,TGTGCCAGTTCGGAGCAGAAACTAGAAAACATTCAGTACTTC
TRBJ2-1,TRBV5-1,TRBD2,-,CASSLSSGGANEQFF,TGCGCCAGCAGCTTGTCCAGCGGGGGGGCCAATGAGCAGTTCTTC
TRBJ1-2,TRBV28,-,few,CASSFGGGGYGYTF,TGTGCCAGCAGTTTCGGTGGCGGTGGCTATGGCTACACCTTC
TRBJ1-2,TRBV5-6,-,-,CASSPRGQIYGYTF,TGTGCCAGCAGCCCACGAGGACAGATCTATGGCTACACCTTC
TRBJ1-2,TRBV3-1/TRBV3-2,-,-,CASSFRGYYGYTF,TGTGCCAGCAGCTTCCGGGGGTACTATGGCTACACCTTC
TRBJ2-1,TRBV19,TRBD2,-,CASSTLLAGRSYNEQFF,TGTGCCAGTAGTACCCTTCTAGCGGGTCGCTCCTACAATGAGCAGTTCTTC
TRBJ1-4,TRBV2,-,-,CASSTGEKLFF,TGTGCCAGCAGTACAGGCGAAAAACTGTTTTTT
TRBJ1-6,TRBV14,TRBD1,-,CASSQGGRGLNSPLHF,TGTGCCAGCAGCCAAGGTGGCAGGGGGCTTAATTCACCCCTCCACTTT
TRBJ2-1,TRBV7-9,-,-,CASSPPGRRASYNEQFF,TGTGCCAGCAGCCCTCCGGGGAGGCGGGCCTCCTACAATGAGCAGTTCTTC
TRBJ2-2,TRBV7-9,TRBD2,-,CASSLGLAGTGELFF,TGTGCCAGCAGTCTGGGACTAGCGGGCACCGGGGAGCTGTTTTTT
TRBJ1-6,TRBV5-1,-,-,CASSSGQYNSPLHF,TGCGCCAGCAGCTCAGGACAGTATAATTCACCCCTCCACTTT
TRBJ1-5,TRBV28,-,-,CASRGGGKGQPQHF,TGTGCCAGCAGAGGTGGCGGAAAAGGACAGCCCCAGCATTTT
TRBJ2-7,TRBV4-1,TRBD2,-,CASSPLGASGSVAPSYEQYF,TGCGCCAGCAGCCCCCTTGGGGCTAGCGGGAGCGTGGCCCCCTCCTACGAGCAGTACTTC
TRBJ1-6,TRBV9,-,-,CASSGKHSSYNSPLHF,TGTGCCAGCAGCGGGAAACACAGCTCCTATAATTCACCCCTCCACTTT
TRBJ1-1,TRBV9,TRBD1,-,CASGLGQRNTEAFF,TGTGCCAGCGGTTTGGGACAGCGAAACACTGAAGCTTTCTTT
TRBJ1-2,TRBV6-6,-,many,CASTPGSTYYGYTF,TGTGCCAGCACTCCCGGGTCGACCTATTATGGCTACACCTTC
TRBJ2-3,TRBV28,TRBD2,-,CASSYTSGSGGDTQYF,TGTGCCAGCAGTTACACTAGCGGGAGTGGGGGAGATACGCAGTATTTT
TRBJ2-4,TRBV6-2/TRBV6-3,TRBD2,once,CASSYSKSLFVGTRSIQYF,TGTGCCAGCAGTTACTCGAAATCTTTATTTGTTGGGACTAGGAGCATTCAGTACTTC
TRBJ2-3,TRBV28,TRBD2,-,CASSLGSSGVVDTQYF,TGTGCCAGCAGTCTCGGCTCTAGCGGCGTGGTGGATACGCAGTATTTT
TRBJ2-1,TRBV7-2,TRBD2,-,CASSPRLAGGSEQFF,TGTGCCAGCAGCCCCCGACTAGCGGGAGGAAGTGAGCAGTTCTTC
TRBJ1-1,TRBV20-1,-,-,CSAHNVVQAFF,TGCAGTGCTCACAACGTTGTTCAAGCTTTCTTT
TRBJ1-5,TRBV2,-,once,CASNRVSSNQPQHF,TGTGCCAGCAACAGGGTTTCTAGCAATCAGCCCCAGCATTTT
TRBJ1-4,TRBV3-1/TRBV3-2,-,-,CASGRANEKLFF,TGTGCCAGCGGTCGAGCTAATGAAAAACTGTTTTTT
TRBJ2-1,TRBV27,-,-,CASSPLEAVSYNEQFF,TGTGCCAGCAGTCCCCTGGAAGCGGTCTCCTACAATGAGCAGTTCTTC